This TCR beta chain stems from a study of cytomegalovirus exposure and HLA in healthy donors. Study-wide results and limits: Later analysis indicated greater clonal expansion among HLA-associated TCR beta chains than among equally common other chains.

This clone was observed a handful of times. Its antigen is still unknown. CDR3 length: 14 residues. Germline values: CDR1 MNHEY, CDR2 SMNVEV (reference sequence). The ends lost 5 bases at V and 2 bases at J; junction bases unmatched: 3. The PCR used 60 Vbeta and 13 Jbeta primers. Libraries were prepared by immunoSEQ multiplex PCR; TCRdb keeps only in-frame clonotypes and omits some of them. The sample yields fewer than 200,000 clones, about 65% seen once. Sequences were obtained from PBMCs. The sequence came from a young woman in good health and CMV-seropositive. V usage is TRBV27 and J usage is TRBJ2-7; 10 bases line up with TRBD2. CDR3 protein: CASSIAGGTYEQYF. The CDR3 DNA follows: TGTGCCAGCAGTATAGCGGGAGGTACCTACGAGCAGTACTTC.